Included here is one T cell receptor (beta chain) sequence, with context. Methods used by the authors: Amplifying reference gene primers gave estimates of nucleated cell counts. Method: immunoSEQ multiplex PCR; TCRdb's copy keeps in-frame clones and lacks some. V, J and clone size are taken as reported in that table, and D and trimming were inferred from the DNA itself. The sample gives 120,000 or so clones, 70% to 90% of which show up once; over 3% is in the top ten. This sample stems from a study of blood T cell repertoires in COVID-19. Study summary: The United States, Italy and Spain were the sources of the acute and convalescent COVID-19 samples. T cells, B-cell-depleted T cells, or PBMCs provided the cDNA or gDNA that served as material.

The CDR3 is 14 amino acids. Germline V lookup: CDR1 SGHNT, CDR2 YYREEE (reference sequence). The V and J ends lost 3 bases and 10 bases, in that order; junction bases with no gene match: 10. This TCR was sampled from a woman in her forties or fifties with acute or convalescent COVID-19. V gene TRBV5-4 combines with J gene TRBJ2-1; TRBD1 agrees at 7 bases. Sample: peripheral blood. CDR3 coding DNA: TGTGCCAGCAGCTCCCCGACAGGGAGAGACGAGCAGTTCTTC. This sequence encodes CASSSPTGRDEQFF.